This T cell receptor beta chain comes out of a study of blood T cell repertoires in COVID-19. Study-wide context: The United States, Italy and Spain were the sources of the acute and convalescent COVID-19 samples.

This study enrolled people aged roughly 18 to 90 from 24 US geographic areas. Membership in each cohort depended on participant-reported clinical history. In the authors' methods: Estimation of nucleated cell counts relied on the amplification of reference gene primers. Generated by immunoSEQ multiplex PCR, the TCRdb table keeps only in-frame clones and is missing some. Clonal size and the V and J genes are those of that table, whereas D and trimming came from the DNA. There are more than 450,000 clones in the sample; roughly 87% occur only once, and about 0.65% lies in the top ten. This clone has a handful of counts. This clonotype was obtained from a woman in her late teens or twenties who had recovered from COVID-19. Sequencing was carried out using PBMCs or T cells enriched from blood (not recorded which).

The CDR3 DNA reads TGTGCCAGCAGCTTAGTGGAGTACACTGAAGCTTTCTTT. It encodes CASSLVEYTEAFF. The rearrangement links TRBV7-8 to TRBJ1-1; D gene ambiguous. CDR1 is SGHVS, CDR2 FQNEAQ, per germline. CDR3 length equals 13 residues. Trimming removed 1 base from V and 3 bases from J, with 6 bases in between.